The 11 T cell receptor beta chains below come from one sample, sequenced in a study of Tregs in tolerant kidney transplant recipients. TCRdb keeps only in-frame clones here, not all; method: immunoSEQ multiplex PCR. The sample comprises over 85,000 clones, roughly 93% of which are singletons, and 0.46% rests with the top ten. The sequencing here drew on CD4+ T cells from blood, taken before the transplant. Every receptor here comes from a human donor who received a combined kidney and bone marrow transplant.

V is TRBV4-3 and J is TRBJ2-3; a possible D gene is TRBD2 (5 bases). V gave up 4 bases and J gave up 1 base, with 15 bases separating them. Looked up from germline, CDR1 is LGHNA and CDR2 is YSLEER. This CDR3 is 16 amino acids long. The CDR3 DNA sequence: TGCGCCAGCAGCCCAAGGCTAGACGGGGGCACAGATACGCAGTATTTT. Its protein product is CASSPRLDGGTDTQYF.

The genes are TRBV6-1 and TRBJ2-1; maybe TRBD2 (5 bases). CDR1 is MNHNS and CDR2 is SASEGT in the germline V gene. CDR3 length: 14 residues. Trimming removed 10 bases from V and 4 bases from J, with 17 bases in between. CDR3 in DNA: TGTGCCACCGAGCGGAACTCAGTATACAATGAGCAGTTCTTC. This encodes CATERNSVYNEQFF.

The genes are TRBV7-3 and TRBJ2-3; 8 bases map to TRBD2. The CDR3 is 15 amino acids. V gave up 5 bases and J gave up 1 base; unmatched junction bases: 5. Per germline, CDR1 SGHTA and CDR2 FQGTGA. The CDR3 bases are TGTGCCAGCAGCCGACTAGCGTATGGCACAGATACGCAGTATTTT. Its translation: CASSRLAYGTDTQYF.

The chain joins TRBV7-2 to TRBJ2-2, with 8 bases fitting TRBD1. V shed 5 bases, J shed 1 base, and the junction held 3 bases outside the gene matches. Germline V gene data show CDR1 as SGHTA and CDR2 as FQGNSA. The CDR3 length is 15 residues. CDR3 DNA sequence: TGTGCCAGCAGCATCACAGGGGGGAACACCGGGGAGCTGTTTTTT. This sequence encodes CASSITGGNTGELFF.

V gene TRBV14 combines with J gene TRBJ1-2; no reliable D call. The CDR3 sequence is 13 residues long. Trimming cost V 1 base and J 4 bases, with 7 bases left between them. The germline CDR1 and CDR2 sequences are SGHDN and FVKESK. CDR3 in amino acids: CASSQAGSYGYTF. As DNA, the CDR3 is TGTGCCAGCAGCCAAGCGGGGTCCTATGGCTACACCTTC.

The genes are TRBV18 and TRBJ2-6; D is perhaps TRBD2 (6 bases). V lost 2 bases and J 3 bases, leaving 8 bases between the germline ends. CDR3 length: 15 amino acids. From germline, CDR1 is KGHSH and CDR2 LQKENI. The CDR3 nucleotides read TGTGCCAGCTCACCAGACGGGGGTGGGGCCAACGTCCTGACTTTC. Its protein product is CASSPDGGGANVLTF.

V usage is TRBV7-2 and J usage is TRBJ2-1; 10 bases line up with TRBD2. CDR3 length: 17 residues. Trimming removed 0 bases from V and 4 bases from J; junction bases left unmatched: 6. Germline CDR1 SGHTA, CDR2 FQGNSA. CDR3 nucleotide sequence: TGTGCCAGCAGCTTAGCTCCGCCTAGCGGGAGTTACAATGAGCAGTTCTTC. Protein product: CASSLAPPSGSYNEQFF.

The rearrangement links TRBV9 to TRBJ2-1, with D possibly TRBD1 on 6 matching bases. V lost 0 bases to trimming and J lost 12 bases, with 13 bases between them. The CDR3 sequence is 13 residues long. Germline loops: CDR1 SGDLS, CDR2 YYNGEE. The CDR3: CASSVDPGTTQFF. The CDR3 DNA follows: TGTGCCAGCAGCGTAGATCCCGGGACAACGCAGTTCTTC.

The chain recombines TRBV7-2 with TRBJ2-1, with 9 positions matching TRBD2. Germline trimming cut 6 bases from V and 0 bases from J; bases unmatched to any gene: 3. Germline CDR1 SGHTA, CDR2 FQGNSA. CDR3 length: 15 residues. The CDR3 coding sequence is TGTGCCAGCAGGCGGGGGGGGAGCTCCTACAATGAGCAGTTCTTC. Protein product: CASRRGGSSYNEQFF.

CDR3 sequence (DNA): TGCGCCAGCAGCCAAGAGACGCGGCAGCCCCAGCATTTT. It is translated as CASSQETRQPQHF. This chain links TRBV4-1 with TRBJ1-5; D gene uncertain. V lost 0 bases and J lost 7, with 7 bases in between. CDR3 length: 13 residues. Germline CDR1 is MGHRA and CDR2 is YSYEKL.

This chain uses TRBV28 with TRBJ1-5; D may be TRBD1 (6 bases). V was trimmed by 3 bases and J by 2 bases, leaving 11 bases between them. The V gene's germline CDR1 is MDHEN and CDR2 SYDVKM. The CDR3 length is 15 residues. CDR3 nucleotides: TGTGCCAGCAGTTTCACAGGGAGAGGCAATCAGCCCCAGCATTTT. Its translation: CASSFTGRGNQPQHF.